This T cell receptor beta chain was identified in a study of blood T cell dynamics during melanoma immunotherapy (dated by TCRdb to between 2020 and 2021). In the study overall: All patients had metastatic melanoma and were given first-line pembrolizumab or nivolumab plus ipilimumab as standard of care in the United Kingdom. To identify early correlates of response, the study profiled peripheral T cell receptor repertoires in patients with metastatic melanoma before and after one cycle of checkpoint inhibitor therapy. A training cohort was formed from consecutive patients, and a further independent group of patients from the same centre was pooled into an external validation set.

Comment on this clone: No antigen is known for it. No much larger clone is present one base from it, and per-base qualities are unavailable.

Broader findings and caveats from the paper: A bifurcated reorganization of the PBMC repertoire at W3, with increased clonality or increased diversity, was observed in patients who later achieved disease control, unlike in progressors. The study was unable to establish whether the T cell clones driving the repertoire changes were melanoma-specific or instead reflected general immune activation. The relatively small sample size was acknowledged as something that could potentially limit how far the results can be generalized.

For every bulk PBMC sample, a fixed 350 ng of DNA was loaded. TCR beta CDR3 sequences were amplified from genomic DNA with the immunoSEQ TCRb Assay kit following manufacturer instructions. The KAPA Library Quantification Kit for Illumina platforms was used to quantify the pooled libraries by qPCR. Pooled libraries were clustered at about 0.55-1.1 pM and sequenced on an Illumina NextSeq 500. On the study's bioinformatics: TCR data were analyzed using immunoSEQ ANALYZER and the R LymphoSeq package. A rearrangement efficiency score was calculated as productive divided by the sum of productive and non-productive CDR3 sequences. Clonality was assessed using the Gini coefficient and diversity using the Renyi index at alpha=1, with pairwise comparisons between timepoints within each patient. Clonal relatedness, based on an edit distance of 3, and repertoire similarity, based on the Bhattacharyya coefficient, were both computed in LymphoSeq. To classify response, a linear discriminant analysis based on week-3 changes in clonality and diversity was built with the R MASS and caret packages. TCRdb took over this immuneACCESS table, retaining in-frame rearrangements with V and J assigned. Such tables are incomplete; in checked studies, under half of the missing clones stem from an unresolved V gene, and the remainder is unexplained. That table gives V, J and clone size, and the DNA gave D and trimming. The sample table records 17,000 or so clones; 83% of these occur just once. The leading ten clones occupy under 9% of the sample.

The sample's time point, from its label and the paper: pre-treatment baseline. Blood samples were taken at two points: before treatment (T0) and at week 3 (W3), which came after the first cycle of checkpoint blockade. Except for two patients with rapid clinical progression, response was assessed 12 weeks after the first infusion by RECIST 1.1; disease control meant complete response, partial response or stable disease. Any patient who had received prior systemic cancer treatment, was on concomitant immunosuppressant therapy or had synchronous other active malignancies was excluded. Bulk PBMC and plasma cell-free DNA were both sequenced for TCR beta so that circulating cells and T cell turnover could be tracked. PBMC were isolated from blood with Lymphoprep and SepMate tubes, followed by red cell lysis. QIAamp DNA Blood Mini kits were used to extract DNA from PBMC and sorted T cell subsets. Per the germline V gene, MNHNS is the CDR1 and SASEGT is the CDR2. The CDR3, from cysteine to phenylalanine, totals 16 residues. CDR3 DNA only is kept here, 48 bases in frame from base 1. Trimming takes 4 bases from V and 0 bases from J, and the germline ends sit 15 bases apart.

The sequence joins TRBV6-1 to TRBJ1-1; the D gene identity is not certain. The material was blood, obtained from a patient treated with checkpoint blockade. The origin of this receptor is a human donor with melanoma. The DNA sequence is given as TGTGCCAGCAGTGGAACCGTGCTCCATATGAACACTGAAGCTTTCTTT. It translates as CASSGTVLHMNTEAFF.